These 11 T cell receptor beta chains share one sample of origin, sequenced in a study of cytomegalovirus exposure and HLA in healthy donors. The table came from immunoSEQ multiplex PCR; TCRdb's copy has only in-frame clones and leaves some out. The sample carries 150,000 to 170,000 clones, around 84% recorded once. The sequenced material came from PBMCs. The receptors were sampled from a human donor in good health.

The chain has TRBV4-1 and TRBJ1-2; no firm D call. The CDR3 is 15 amino acids. Trimming cost V 4 bases and J 3 bases, with 15 bases left between them. Germline V lookup: CDR1 MGHRA, CDR2 YSYEKL. In nucleotides, the CDR3 is TGCGCCAGCAGCCCCCGGGAATCATTACACTATGGCTACACCTTC. It codes for CASSPRESLHYGYTF.

The chain joins TRBV5-1 to TRBJ2-5; D may be TRBD2 (5 bases). The V end lost 1 base, the J end lost 5 bases, and 18 bases lay between the germline ends. The germline CDR1 and CDR2 sequences are SGHRS and YFSETQ. This CDR3 spans 16 amino acids. The CDR3 here is CASSLPSGTSGETQYF. CDR3 DNA: TGCGCCAGCAGCTTGCCTTCGGGTACCTCGGGGGAGACCCAGTACTTC.

The rearrangement joins TRBV5-4 to TRBJ2-1; 8 bases map to TRBD2. From germline, CDR1 is SGHNT and CDR2 YYREEE (reference sequence). Germline trimming cut 7 bases from V and 1 base from J; bases unmatched to any gene: 4. The CDR3 is made up of 14 amino acids. This CDR3 is CASSSGRSYNEQFF. The CDR3, as DNA: TGTGCCAGCTCGAGCGGGAGATCCTACAATGAGCAGTTCTTC.

The chain is built from TRBV11-2 and TRBJ2-1; 10 nucleotides align to TRBD2. The CDR3 is 16 amino acids. Trimming removed 5 bases from V and 8 bases from J; junction bases left unmatched: 12. Looked up from germline, CDR1 is SGHAT and CDR2 is FQNNGV. Here the CDR3 DNA reads TGTGCCAGCAGCCCCAGACCGGGACTAGCGCTATATGAGCAGTTCTTC. Residues: CASSPRPGLALYEQFF.

The chain carries TRBV19 and TRBJ2-5; D unclear. The CDR3 sequence is 15 residues long. V shed 0 bases and J shed 8 bases, with 16 bases lying between them. Germline loops: CDR1 LNHDA, CDR2 SQIVND (reference sequence). The CDR3 sequence is CASSIDSAALGTQYF. CDR3 bases: TGTGCCAGTAGTATAGATTCGGCAGCCCTAGGTACCCAGTACTTC.

The chain couples TRBV4-1 to TRBJ1-5; possibly TRBD1 for D (6 bases). Trimming pared 0 bases from V and 7 bases from J, leaving 13 bases between. CDR1 is MGHRA, CDR2 YSYEKL, per germline. The CDR3 loop spans 15 amino acids. CDR3: CASSQDRGYDQPQHF. CDR3 coding DNA: TGCGCCAGCAGCCAAGACAGGGGATACGACCAGCCCCAGCATTTT.

This clone is a singleton in its sample. The V and J genes are TRBV6-1 and TRBJ1-1; no reliable D call. The V and J ends lost 5 bases and 1 base respectively, with 8 bases between them. CDR3 length equals 13 residues. Germline lookup yields CDR1 MNHNS and CDR2 SASEGT. CDR3 DNA: TGTGCCAGCAGTCTACAGAAGAACACTGAAGCTTTCTTT. Translation: CASSLQKNTEAFF.

The V and J genes are TRBV25-1 and TRBJ2-3, with TRBD2 identical over 9 bases. The germline gives CDR1 MGHDK, CDR2 SYGVNS. CDR3 length: 18 residues. Trimming cost V 0 bases and J 1 base; bases outside gene matches: 8. CDR3 residues: CASSEYAQVAGGTDTQYF. CDR3 DNA sequence: TGTGCCAGCAGTGAATATGCTCAAGTAGCGGGGGGCACAGATACGCAGTATTTT.

This rearrangement joins TRBV6-4 to TRBJ2-2; 12 nucleotides line up with TRBD2. The CDR3 is 14 residues long. Germline V gene lookup returns CDR1 MRHNA and CDR2 SNTAGT. J gave up 6 bases and V 6 bases, and 2 bases lay outside the gene matches. CDR3 in DNA: TGTGCCAGCAGCGGACTAGCGGGATCCGGGGAGCTGTTTTTT. Its translation is CASSGLAGSGELFF.

This chain links TRBV5-1 with TRBJ1-2, with TRBD1 matching 8 bases. V trimming: 5 bases; J trimming: 3 bases; junction bases outside the gene matches: 6. CDR3 size: 14 residues. Germline V gives CDR1 SGHRS, CDR2 YFSETQ. The CDR3 DNA follows: TGCGCCAGCAGATCAGGGGGCGCAGACTATGGCTACACCTTC. It encodes CASRSGGADYGYTF. Full variable domain (remainder filled in from reference TRBV5-1 and TRBJ1-2): KAGVTQTPRYLIKTRGQQVTLSCSPISGHRSVSWYQQTPGQGLQFLFEYFSETQRNKGNFPGRFSGRQFSNSRSEMNVSTLELGDSALYLCASRSGGADYGYTFGSGTRLTVV.

This chain uses TRBV6-5 with TRBJ1-4; D remains unclear. Germline CDR1 reads MNHEY; CDR2 reads SVGAGI. CDR3 length: 15 amino acids. Trimming took off 0 bases at V and 0 bases at J, with 5 bases between the two ends. The CDR3 loop reads CASSYSTATNEKLFF. CDR3 sequence (DNA): TGTGCCAGCAGTTACTCGACTGCAACTAATGAAAAACTGTTTTTT.